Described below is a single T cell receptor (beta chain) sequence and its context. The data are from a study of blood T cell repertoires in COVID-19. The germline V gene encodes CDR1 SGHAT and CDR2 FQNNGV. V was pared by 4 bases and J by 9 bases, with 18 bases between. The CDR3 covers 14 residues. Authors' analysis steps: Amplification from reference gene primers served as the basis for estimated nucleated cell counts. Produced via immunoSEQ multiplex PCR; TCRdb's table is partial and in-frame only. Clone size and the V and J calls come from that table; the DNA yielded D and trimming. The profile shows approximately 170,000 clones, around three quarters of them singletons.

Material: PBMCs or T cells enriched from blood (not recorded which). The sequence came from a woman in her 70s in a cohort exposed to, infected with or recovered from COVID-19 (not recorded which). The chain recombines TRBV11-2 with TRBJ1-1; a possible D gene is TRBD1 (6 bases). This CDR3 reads CASSSPKGGAKAFF. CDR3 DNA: TGTGCCAGCAGCTCCCCCAAGGGGGGGGCTAAAGCTTTCTTT.